This T cell receptor beta chain is from a study of cytomegalovirus exposure and HLA in healthy donors. Looking at the study overall: A later analysis reported the same platform for the roughly 110 validation repertoires and the approximately 720 first-cohort repertoires. Study-wide findings and caveats: The authors listed about 170 TCR beta chains as cytomegalovirus-associated.

The sample holds one count of this clone. Its specificity is unknown. The method was immunoSEQ multiplex PCR; TCRdb's version includes in-frame clones alone and lacks a portion of them. This sample has fewer than 150,000 clones, with roughly nine tenths found just once. The CDR3 loop spans 15 amino acids. Germline V gene lookup returns CDR1 MNHEY and CDR2 SVGAGI. V lost 6 bases and J lost 7; bases outside the gene matches: 7. This rearrangement joins TRBV6-5 to TRBJ2-1, with 12 nucleotides matching TRBD2. Sequencing was done on a sample of PBMCs. The receptor's source is a man younger than 30 in good health and CMV-seropositive. As DNA, the CDR3 is TGTGCCAGCAGCCCCGGTACTAGCGGGGGGAATGAGCAGTTCTTC. It specifies CASSPGTSGGNEQFF.